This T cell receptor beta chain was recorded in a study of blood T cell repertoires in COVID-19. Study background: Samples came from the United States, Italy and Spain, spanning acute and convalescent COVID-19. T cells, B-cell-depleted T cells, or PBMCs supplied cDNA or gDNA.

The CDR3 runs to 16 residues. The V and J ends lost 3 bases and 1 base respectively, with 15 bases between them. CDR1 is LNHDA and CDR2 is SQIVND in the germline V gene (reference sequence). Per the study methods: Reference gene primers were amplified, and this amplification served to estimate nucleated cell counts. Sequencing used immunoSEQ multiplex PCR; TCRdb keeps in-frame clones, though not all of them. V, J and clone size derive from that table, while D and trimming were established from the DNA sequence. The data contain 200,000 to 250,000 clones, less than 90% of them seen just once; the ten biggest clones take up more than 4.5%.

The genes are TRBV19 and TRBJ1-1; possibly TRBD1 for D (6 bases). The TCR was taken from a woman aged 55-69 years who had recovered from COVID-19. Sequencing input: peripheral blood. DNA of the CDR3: TGTGCCAGTAGTATTGACAAGACAGGAACGAACACTGAAGCTTTCTTT. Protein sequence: CASSIDKTGTNTEAFF. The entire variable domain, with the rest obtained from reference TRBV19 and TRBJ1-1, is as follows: DGGITQSPKYLFRKEGQNVTLSCEQNLNHDAMYWYRQDPGQGLRLIYYSQIVNDFQKGDIAEGYSVSREKKESFPLTVTSAQKNPTAFYLCASSIDKTGTNTEAFFGQGTRLTVV.